This T cell receptor beta chain was documented in a study of blood T cell repertoires in COVID-19. In the study overall: The United States, Italy and Spain were the sources of the acute and convalescent COVID-19 samples. PBMCs, B-cell-depleted T cells, or T cells provided the cDNA or gDNA that made up the material.

This clone has a single count. TCRdb's copy holds only in-frame clones and misses some; the assay was immunoSEQ multiplex PCR. The data show just over 150,000 clones, almost 85% seen once. The ends were cut back, 5 bases at V and 7 bases at J, with 14 bases in the middle. This CDR3 is 14 amino acids long. The V gene's germline CDR1 is MNHEY and CDR2 SVGEGT. Specimen: peripheral blood. This receptor was obtained from a woman older than 75 with acute or convalescent COVID-19. The J gene is TRBJ2-2, the V gene TRBV6-2 or TRBV6-3; a weak D match, TRBD2 (5 bases). CDR3 sequence reads: CASSGSSQGGELFF. In DNA, the CDR3 is TGTGCCAGCAGTGGGTCTAGCCAAGGCGGGGAGCTGTTTTTT.